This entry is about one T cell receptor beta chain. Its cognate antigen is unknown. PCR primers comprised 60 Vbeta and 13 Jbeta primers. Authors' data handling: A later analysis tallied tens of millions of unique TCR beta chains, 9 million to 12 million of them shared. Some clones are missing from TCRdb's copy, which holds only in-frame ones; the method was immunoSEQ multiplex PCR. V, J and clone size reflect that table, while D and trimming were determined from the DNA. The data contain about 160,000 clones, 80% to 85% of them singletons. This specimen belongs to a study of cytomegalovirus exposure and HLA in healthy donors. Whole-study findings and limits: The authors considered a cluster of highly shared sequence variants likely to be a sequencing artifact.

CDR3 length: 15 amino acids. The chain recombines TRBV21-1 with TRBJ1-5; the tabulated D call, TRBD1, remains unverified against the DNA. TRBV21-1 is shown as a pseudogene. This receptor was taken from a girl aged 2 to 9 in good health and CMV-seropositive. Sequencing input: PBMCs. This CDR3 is CASSKLGGQRRPQHF. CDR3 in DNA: TGTGCCAGCAGCAAATTAGGGGGCCAAAGAAGGCCCCAGCATTTT.